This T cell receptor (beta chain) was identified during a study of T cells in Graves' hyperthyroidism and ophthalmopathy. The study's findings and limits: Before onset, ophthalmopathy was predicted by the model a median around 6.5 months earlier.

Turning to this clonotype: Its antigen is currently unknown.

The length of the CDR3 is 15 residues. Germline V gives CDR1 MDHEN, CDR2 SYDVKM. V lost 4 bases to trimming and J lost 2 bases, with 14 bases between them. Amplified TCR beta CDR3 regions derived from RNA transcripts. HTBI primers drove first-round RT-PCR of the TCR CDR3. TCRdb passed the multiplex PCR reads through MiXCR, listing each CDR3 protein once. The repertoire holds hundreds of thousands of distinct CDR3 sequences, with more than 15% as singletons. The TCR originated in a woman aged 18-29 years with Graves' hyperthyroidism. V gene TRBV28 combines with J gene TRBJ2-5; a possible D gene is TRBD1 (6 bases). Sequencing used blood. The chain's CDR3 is CASSSVQGRQETQYF. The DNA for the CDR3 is TGTGCCAGCAGTTCCGTACAGGGCCGTCAAGAGACCCAGTACTTC.